A single sample gave rise to the 8 T cell receptor beta chains below, sequenced in a study of blood T cell repertoires in COVID-19. Sequenced by immunoSEQ multiplex PCR; TCRdb stores in-frame clones only, minus some. The sample contains about 36,000 clones, about three quarters of which appear only once. Source material: peripheral blood. The source is a man aged 55 to 70 with acute or convalescent COVID-19.

The chain combines TRBV11-2 with TRBJ2-7; no firm D call. The CDR3 has 11 amino acids. V was clipped by 6 bases and J by 0 bases, with 3 bases between them. Germline assignment: CDR1 SGHAT and CDR2 FQNNGV. The CDR3 coding sequence is TGTGCCAGCAGTCACTCCTACGAGCAGTACTTC. Translation: CASSHSYEQYF.

V gene TRBV3-1 (or the pseudogene TRBV3-2) combines with J gene TRBJ2-1, with 7 bases lining up with TRBD1. Looked up from germline, CDR1 is LGHDT and CDR2 is YNNKEL (reference sequence). The CDR3 is 14 residues long. The junction had 2 bases not matched to a gene; V was cut back by 4 bases and J by 2 bases. The DNA of the CDR3 is TGTGCCAGCAGCCCCGGGACAGCCTACAATGAGCAGTTCTTC. Translating it yields CASSPGTAYNEQFF.

The rearrangement joins TRBV10-3 to TRBJ2-7; a weak D match, TRBD2 (6 bases). CDR3 length: 13 residues. Germline assignment: CDR1 ENHRY and CDR2 SYGVKD. V lost 8 bases and J 0 bases, leaving 11 bases between the germline ends. CDR3 protein: CAIGEDPSYEQYF. The CDR3 bases are TGTGCCATCGGGGAGGATCCCTCCTACGAGCAGTACTTC.

This chain links TRBV29-1 with TRBJ2-7; 14 bases agree with TRBD2. V gave up 7 bases and J gave up 1 base; unmatched junction bases: 3. This CDR3 is 14 amino acids long. Germline CDR1 and CDR2: SQVTM and ANQGSEA. The CDR3 loop reads CSGGTSGRSYEQYF. The CDR3 region has the DNA TGCAGCGGTGGGACTAGCGGGAGATCCTACGAGCAGTACTTC.

J is TRBJ1-5 and V is TRBV5-5; D may be TRBD1 (5 bases). The V gene lost 4 bases and the J gene lost 4 bases, with 15 bases spanning the gap. This CDR3 spans 15 amino acids. Germline V gene data show CDR1 as SGHKS and CDR2 as YYEKEE (reference sequence). The CDR3 DNA sequence: TGTGCCAGCAGCATCACAGGTGGCAAAAATCAGCCCCAGCATTTT. This sequence encodes CASSITGGKNQPQHF.

This clone appeared a single time. A much more abundant neighbour one base away suggests this may be a read error. This rearrangement joins TRBV6-4 to TRBJ1-1, with D unresolved. Germline assignment: CDR1 MRHNA and CDR2 SNTAGT. V lost 3 bases and J lost 0, with 5 bases in between. The CDR3 is 13 amino acids. The CDR3: CASSETVNTEAFF. The DNA for the CDR3 is TGTGCCAGCAGTGAAACGGTGAACACTGAAGCTTTCTTT.

The gene calls are TRBV6-5 and TRBJ2-3; 16 bases are a match to TRBD2. This CDR3 spans 15 amino acids. Per the germline V gene, CDR1 is MNHEY and CDR2 is SVGAGI. Germline trimming cut 7 bases from V and 6 bases from J; bases unmatched to any gene: 4. CDR3 protein: CASKGLAGGGDTQYF. Here the CDR3 DNA reads TGTGCCAGCAAGGGACTAGCGGGAGGGGGCGATACGCAGTATTTT.

The sample holds a few counts of this clone. V is TRBV7-9 and J is TRBJ1-1, with D hard to call. This CDR3 comprises 13 residues. Trimming pared 3 bases from V and 5 bases from J, leaving 10 bases between. Germline CDR1 and CDR2: SEHNR and FQNEAQ (reference sequence). CDR3 loop: CASSFEGRTEAFF. The CDR3 DNA follows: TGTGCCAGCAGCTTCGAGGGTCGGACTGAAGCTTTCTTT.